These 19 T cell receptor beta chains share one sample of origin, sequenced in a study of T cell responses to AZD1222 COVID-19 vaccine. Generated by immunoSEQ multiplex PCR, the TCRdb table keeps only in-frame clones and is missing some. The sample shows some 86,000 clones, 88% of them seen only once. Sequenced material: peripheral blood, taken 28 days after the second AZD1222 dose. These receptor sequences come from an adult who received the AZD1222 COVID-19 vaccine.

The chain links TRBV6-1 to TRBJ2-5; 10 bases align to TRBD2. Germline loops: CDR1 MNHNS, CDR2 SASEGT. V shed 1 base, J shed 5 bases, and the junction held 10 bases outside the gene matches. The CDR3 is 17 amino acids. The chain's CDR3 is CASSEESETSGSETQYF. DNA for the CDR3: TGTGCCAGCAGTGAAGAGTCGGAGACTAGCGGGTCGGAGACCCAGTACTTC.

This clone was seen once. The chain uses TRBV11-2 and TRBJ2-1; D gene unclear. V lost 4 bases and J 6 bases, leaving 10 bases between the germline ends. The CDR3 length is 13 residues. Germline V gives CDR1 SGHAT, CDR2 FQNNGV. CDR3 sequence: CASSSGPSNEQFF. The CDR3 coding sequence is TGTGCCAGCAGCTCCGGACCCAGCAATGAGCAGTTCTTC. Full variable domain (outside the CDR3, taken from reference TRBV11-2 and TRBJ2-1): EAGVAQSPRYKIIEKRQSVAFWCNPISGHATLYWYQQILGQGPKLLIQFQNNGVVDDSQLPKDRFSAERLKGVDSTLKIQPAKLEDSAVYLCASSSGPSNEQFFGPGTRLTVL.

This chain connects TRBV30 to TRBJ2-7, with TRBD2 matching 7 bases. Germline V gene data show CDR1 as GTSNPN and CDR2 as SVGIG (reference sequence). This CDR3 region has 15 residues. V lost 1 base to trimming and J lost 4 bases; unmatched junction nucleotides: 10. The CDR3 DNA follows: TGTGCCTGGAGTGGGATTGGGGGAGGGAAATACGAGCAGTACTTC. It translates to CAWSGIGGGKYEQYF.

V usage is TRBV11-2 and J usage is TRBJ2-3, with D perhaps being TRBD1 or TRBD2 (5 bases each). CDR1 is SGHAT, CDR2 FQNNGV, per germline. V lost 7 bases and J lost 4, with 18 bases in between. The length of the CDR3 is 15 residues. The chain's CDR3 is CASTPEGTHADTQYF. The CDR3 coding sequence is TGTGCCAGCACCCCGGAAGGGACCCACGCAGATACGCAGTATTTT.

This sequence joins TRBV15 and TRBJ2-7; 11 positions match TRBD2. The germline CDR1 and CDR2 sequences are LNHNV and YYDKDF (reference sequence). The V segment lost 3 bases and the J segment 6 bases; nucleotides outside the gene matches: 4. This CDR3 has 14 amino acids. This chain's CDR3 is CATSRGLAAGEQYF. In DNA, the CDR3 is TGTGCCACCAGCAGGGGACTAGCGGCGGGCGAGCAGTACTTC.

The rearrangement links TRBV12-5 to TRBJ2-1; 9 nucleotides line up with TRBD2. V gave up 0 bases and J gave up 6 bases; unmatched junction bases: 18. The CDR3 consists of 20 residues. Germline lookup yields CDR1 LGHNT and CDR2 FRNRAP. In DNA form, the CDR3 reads TGTGCTAGTGGTTTGGTACAGAGCGGGATTAGCGGGAGAATCCCCAATGAGCAGTTCTTC. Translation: CASGLVQSGISGRIPNEQFF.

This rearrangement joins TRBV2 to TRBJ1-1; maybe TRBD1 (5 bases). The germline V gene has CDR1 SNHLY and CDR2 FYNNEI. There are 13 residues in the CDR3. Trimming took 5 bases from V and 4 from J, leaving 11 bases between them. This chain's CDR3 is CASSPAGGTEAFF. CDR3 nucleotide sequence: TGTGCCAGCAGTCCGGCCGGGGGCACTGAAGCTTTCTTT.

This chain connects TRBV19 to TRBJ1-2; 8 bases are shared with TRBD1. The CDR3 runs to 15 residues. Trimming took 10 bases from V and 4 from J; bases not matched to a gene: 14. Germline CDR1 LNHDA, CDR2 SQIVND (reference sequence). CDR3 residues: CATEFTGTGLYGYTF. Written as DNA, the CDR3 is TGTGCCACCGAATTCACCGGGACAGGCCTCTATGGCTACACCTTC.

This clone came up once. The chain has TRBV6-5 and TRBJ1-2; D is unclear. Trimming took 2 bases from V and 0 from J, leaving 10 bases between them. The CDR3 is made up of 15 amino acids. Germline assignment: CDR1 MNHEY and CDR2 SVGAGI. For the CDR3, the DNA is TGTGCCAGCAGTTACGGCATTAACCCTAACTATGGCTACACCTTC. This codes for CASSYGINPNYGYTF.

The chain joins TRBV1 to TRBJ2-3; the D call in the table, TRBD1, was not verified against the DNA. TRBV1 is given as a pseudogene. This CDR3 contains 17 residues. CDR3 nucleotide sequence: TGCACCAGCAGCCAAGAGAAGAAAGTTGGGGCCACAGATACGCAGTATTTT. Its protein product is CTSSQEKKVGATDTQYF.

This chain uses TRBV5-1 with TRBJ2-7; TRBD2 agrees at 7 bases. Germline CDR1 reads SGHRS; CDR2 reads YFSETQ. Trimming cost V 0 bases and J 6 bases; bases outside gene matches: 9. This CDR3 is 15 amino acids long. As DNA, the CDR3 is TGCGCCAGCAGCTTGGATGCCGGGAGGAGTGGCGAGCAGTACTTC. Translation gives CASSLDAGRSGEQYF.

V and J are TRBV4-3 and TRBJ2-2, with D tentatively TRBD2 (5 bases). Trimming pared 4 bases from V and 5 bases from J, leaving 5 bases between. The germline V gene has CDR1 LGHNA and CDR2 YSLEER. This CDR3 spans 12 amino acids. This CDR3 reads CASSPGTGELFF. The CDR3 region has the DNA TGCGCCAGCAGCCCGGGGACCGGGGAGCTGTTTTTT.

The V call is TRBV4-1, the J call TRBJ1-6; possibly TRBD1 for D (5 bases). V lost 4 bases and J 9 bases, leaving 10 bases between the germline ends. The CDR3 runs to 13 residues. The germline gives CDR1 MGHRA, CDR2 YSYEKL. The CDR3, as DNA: TGCGCCAGCAGCCCTAATGGGGGTTCACCCCTCCACTTT. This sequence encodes CASSPNGGSPLHF.

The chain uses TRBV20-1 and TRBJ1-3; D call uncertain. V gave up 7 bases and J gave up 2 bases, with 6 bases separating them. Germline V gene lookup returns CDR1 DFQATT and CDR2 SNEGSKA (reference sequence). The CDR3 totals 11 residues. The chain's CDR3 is CSVGAGNTIYF. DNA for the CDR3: TGCAGTGTCGGGGCTGGAAACACCATATATTTT.

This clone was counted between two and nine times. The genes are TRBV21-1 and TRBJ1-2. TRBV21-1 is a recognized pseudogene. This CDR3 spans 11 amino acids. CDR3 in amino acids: CASSSRMGRTF. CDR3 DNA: TGTGCCAGCAGCTCTCGGATGGGTCGAACCTTC.

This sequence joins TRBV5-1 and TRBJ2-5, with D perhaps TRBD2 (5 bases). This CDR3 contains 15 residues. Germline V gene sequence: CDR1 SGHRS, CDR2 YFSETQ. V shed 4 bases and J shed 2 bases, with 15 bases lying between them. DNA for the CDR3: TGCGCCAGCAGCGGGGATGGACTCCGTCAAGAGACCCAGTACTTC. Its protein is CASSGDGLRQETQYF.

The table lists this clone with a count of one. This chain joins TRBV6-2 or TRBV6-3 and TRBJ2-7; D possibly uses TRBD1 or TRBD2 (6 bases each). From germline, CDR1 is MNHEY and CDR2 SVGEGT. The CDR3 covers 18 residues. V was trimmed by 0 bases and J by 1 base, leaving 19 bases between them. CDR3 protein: CASSYSPGGPRESYEQYF. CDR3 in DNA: TGTGCCAGCAGTTACTCGCCTGGGGGGCCTCGGGAGTCCTACGAGCAGTACTTC.

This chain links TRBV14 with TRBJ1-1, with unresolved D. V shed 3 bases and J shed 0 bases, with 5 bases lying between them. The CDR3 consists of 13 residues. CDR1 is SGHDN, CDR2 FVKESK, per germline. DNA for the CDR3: TGTGCCAGCAGCCACGGGATGAACACTGAAGCTTTCTTT. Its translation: CASSHGMNTEAFF.

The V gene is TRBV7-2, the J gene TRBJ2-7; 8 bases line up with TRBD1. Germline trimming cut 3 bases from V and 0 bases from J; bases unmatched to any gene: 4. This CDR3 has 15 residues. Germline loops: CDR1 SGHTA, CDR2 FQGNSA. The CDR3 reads CASSLRTGSSYEQYF. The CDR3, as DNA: TGTGCCAGCAGCTTGCGGACAGGGAGCTCCTACGAGCAGTACTTC.